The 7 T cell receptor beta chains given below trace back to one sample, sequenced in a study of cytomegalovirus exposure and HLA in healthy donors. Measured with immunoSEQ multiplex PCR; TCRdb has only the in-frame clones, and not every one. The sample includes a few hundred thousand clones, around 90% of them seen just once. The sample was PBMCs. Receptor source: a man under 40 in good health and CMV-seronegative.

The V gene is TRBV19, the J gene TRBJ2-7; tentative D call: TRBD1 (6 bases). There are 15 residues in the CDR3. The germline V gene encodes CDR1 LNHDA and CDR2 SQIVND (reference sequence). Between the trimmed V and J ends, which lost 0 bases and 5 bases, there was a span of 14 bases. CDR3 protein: CASSIEIDRPHEQYF. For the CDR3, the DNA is TGTGCCAGTAGTATAGAAATAGACAGGCCCCACGAGCAGTACTTC.

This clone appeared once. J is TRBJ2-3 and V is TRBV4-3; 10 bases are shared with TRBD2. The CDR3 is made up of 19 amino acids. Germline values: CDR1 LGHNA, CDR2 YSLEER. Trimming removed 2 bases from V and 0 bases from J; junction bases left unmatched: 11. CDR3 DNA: TGCGCCAGCAGCCAATGGGGTAGCGGGGGGCCTCCCAGCACAGATACGCAGTATTTT. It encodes CASSQWGSGGPPSTDTQYF.

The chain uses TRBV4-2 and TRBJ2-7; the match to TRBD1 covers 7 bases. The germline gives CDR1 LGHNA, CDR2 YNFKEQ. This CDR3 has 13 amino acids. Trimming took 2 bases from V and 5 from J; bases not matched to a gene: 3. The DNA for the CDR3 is TGTGCCAGCAGCCAACGAACAGGGGACGAGCAGTACTTC. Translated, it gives CASSQRTGDEQYF.

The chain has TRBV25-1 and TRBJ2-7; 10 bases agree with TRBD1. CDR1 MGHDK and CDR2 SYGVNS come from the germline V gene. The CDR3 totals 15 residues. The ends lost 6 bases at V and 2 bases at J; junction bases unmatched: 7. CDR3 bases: TGTGCCAGCAGAAATTCCGGGACAGGGGCCTACGAGCAGTACTTC. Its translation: CASRNSGTGAYEQYF.

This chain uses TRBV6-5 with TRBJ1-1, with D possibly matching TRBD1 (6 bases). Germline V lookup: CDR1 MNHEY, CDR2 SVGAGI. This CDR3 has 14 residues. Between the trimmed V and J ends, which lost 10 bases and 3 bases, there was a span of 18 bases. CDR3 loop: CATARGVEYTEAFF. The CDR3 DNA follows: TGTGCCACGGCCAGGGGTGTGGAGTACACTGAAGCTTTCTTT.

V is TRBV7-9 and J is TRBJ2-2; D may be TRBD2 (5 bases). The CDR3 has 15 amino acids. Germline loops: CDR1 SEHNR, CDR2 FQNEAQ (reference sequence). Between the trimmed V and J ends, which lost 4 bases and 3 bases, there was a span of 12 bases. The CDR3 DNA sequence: TGTGCCAGCAGCTCAAGCGGCCAGTACACCGGGGAGCTGTTTTTT. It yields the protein CASSSSGQYTGELFF.

Here the CDR3 reads CASSSNDGQGAYEQYF. CDR3 coding DNA: TGTGCCAGCAGCTCAAATGACGGACAGGGAGCCTACGAGCAGTACTTC. The chain has TRBV7-9 and TRBJ2-7; the match to TRBD1 covers 8 bases. The CDR3 runs to 16 residues. The germline V gene encodes CDR1 SEHNR and CDR2 FQNEAQ (reference sequence). V lost 4 bases and J lost 2; bases outside the gene matches: 10.